This record concerns one T cell receptor beta chain sequence. The CDR3 is 16 residues long. Trimming took 2 bases from V and 10 from J; bases not matched to a gene: 14. Germline V gene data show CDR1 as MNHEY and CDR2 as SVGAGI. The entry originates in a study of patients and donors after allogeneic stem cell transplantation. TCRdb called the RT-PCR reads again in MiXCR, with one record for every CDR3 protein. The sample consists of about 960,000 distinct CDR3 sequences, roughly 18% of them appearing once. J is TRBJ2-1 and V is TRBV6-5; 7 nucleotides match TRBD2. The material sequenced was blood, either unsorted or a sorted T cell fraction (not recorded which). This TCR came from a human donor who was either an allogeneic HSCT recipient or a stem cell or donor lymphocyte infusion donor (not recorded which). It is not recorded whose cells these are; they may come from a transplant donor. The CDR3 loop is CASSYTTTREEREQFF. DNA for the CDR3: TGTGCCAGCAGTTACACGACAACTCGGGAGGAAAGGGAGCAGTTCTTC.